This T cell receptor beta chain was obtained from a study of regulatory T cells in long-lasting Graves disease. Stated time point: newly diagnosed GD, antithyroid drugs for less than 3 months. The TCR library was prepared using RNA isolated from PBMCs. The collection involved drawing around 8.5 milliliters of peripheral blood into EDTA tubes. Arm-PCR with iRepertoire HTBI primers amplified the CDR3 regions for these TCR beta libraries. As originally analysed: Identification yielded approximately 67 TRBV and 11 to 15 TRBJ segments across samples. TCRdb fed the multiplex PCR reads into MiXCR, producing one record per CDR3 protein. TCRdb's processing, not the authors', yielded these V and J calls. The table shows hundreds of thousands of distinct CDR3 sequences, with about 15% occurring only once. This CDR3 contains 14 residues. J gave up 3 bases and V 4 bases, and 3 bases lay outside the gene matches. Germline-derived CDR1 and CDR2 are SGHAT and FQDESV (reference sequence).

In addition, the sample was reused for a study of T cells in Graves' hyperthyroidism and ophthalmopathy. That study adds: First-round RT-PCR targeting the TCR CDR3 was performed with the HTBI primer set. Most thyroid clonotypes that were expanded above 0.001 also turned up in blood.

The clonotype originates from a woman between 25 and 40 years old with Graves disease. The chain joins TRBV11-1 to TRBJ2-5; 9 bases align to TRBD1. The sample here was peripheral blood mononuclear cells (PBMCs), taken at new diagnosis, from a patient treated with antithyroid drugs. Here the CDR3 DNA reads TGTGCCAGCAGCTCTAGACAGGGGGAAGAGACCCAGTACTTC. It translates to CASSSRQGEETQYF. Together with reference TRBV11-1 and TRBJ2-5, the CDR3 gives the full variable domain: EAEVAQSPRYKITEKSQAVAFWCDPISGHATLYWYRQILGQGPELLVQFQDESVVDDSQLPKDRFSAERLKGVDSTLKIQPAELGDSAMYLCASSSRQGEETQYFGPGTRLLVL.